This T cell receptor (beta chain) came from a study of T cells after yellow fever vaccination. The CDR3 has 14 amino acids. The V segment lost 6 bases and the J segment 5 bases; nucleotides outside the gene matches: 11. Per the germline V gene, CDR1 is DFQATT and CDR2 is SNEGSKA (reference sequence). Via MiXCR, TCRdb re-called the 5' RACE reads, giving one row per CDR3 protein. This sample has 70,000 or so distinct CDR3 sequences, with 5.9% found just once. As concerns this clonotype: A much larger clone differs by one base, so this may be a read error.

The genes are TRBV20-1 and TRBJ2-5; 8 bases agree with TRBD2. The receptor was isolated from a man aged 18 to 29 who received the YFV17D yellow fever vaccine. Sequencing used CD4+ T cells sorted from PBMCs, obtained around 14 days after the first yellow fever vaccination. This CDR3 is CSAISGGPHETQYF. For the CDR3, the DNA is TGCAGTGCAATAAGCGGGGGCCCCCATGAGACCCAGTACTTC.